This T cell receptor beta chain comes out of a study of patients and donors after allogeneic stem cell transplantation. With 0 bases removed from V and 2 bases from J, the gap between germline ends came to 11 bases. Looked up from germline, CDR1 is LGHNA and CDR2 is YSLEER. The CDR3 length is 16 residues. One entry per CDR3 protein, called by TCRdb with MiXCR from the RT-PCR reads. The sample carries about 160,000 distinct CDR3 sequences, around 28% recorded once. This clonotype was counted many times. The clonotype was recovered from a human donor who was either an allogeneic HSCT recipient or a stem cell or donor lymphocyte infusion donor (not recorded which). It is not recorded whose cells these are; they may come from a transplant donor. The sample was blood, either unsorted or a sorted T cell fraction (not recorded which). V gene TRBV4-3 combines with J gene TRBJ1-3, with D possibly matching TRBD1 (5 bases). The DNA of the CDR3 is TGCGCCAGCAGCCAAGATCGTGGGGGACCTGGAAACACCATATATTTT. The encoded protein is CASSQDRGGPGNTIYF.